Presented here are 20 T cell receptor beta chains from one specimen sequenced in a study of T cell responses to AZD1222 COVID-19 vaccine. The repertoire was sequenced with immunoSEQ multiplex PCR; TCRdb's copy has only in-frame clones and lacks some. The sample records roughly 150,000 clones, 92% being singletons. Sequenced material: peripheral blood, taken on day 0 of AZD1222 vaccination. The source of these receptors is an adult in good health.

The chain recombines TRBV9 with TRBJ2-2; 12 bases agree with TRBD2. V lost 4 bases and J lost 5; bases outside the gene matches: 3. The germline V gene encodes CDR1 SGDLS and CDR2 YYNGEE. The CDR3 totals 15 residues. CDR3 protein: CASSTGLAGTGELFF. CDR3 nucleotide sequence: TGTGCCAGCAGCACCGGACTAGCGGGAACCGGGGAGCTGTTTTTT.

The chain couples TRBV15 to TRBJ2-7; 9 bases fit TRBD1. This CDR3 contains 15 residues. Germline V gene sequence: CDR1 LNHNV, CDR2 YYDKDF (reference sequence). Losses at the gene ends were 6 bases for V and 3 bases for J; bases not matched to a gene: 9. The CDR3: CATRSFGQGFYEQYF. The DNA for the CDR3 is TGTGCCACCAGATCATTTGGACAGGGGTTCTACGAGCAGTACTTC.

About this clone itself: This sample includes further DNA sequences coding for the same CDR3. The chain couples TRBV29-1 to TRBJ2-7; perhaps TRBD2 as D (6 bases). Trimming shortened V by 6 bases and J by 4 bases, and 10 bases separated the two germline ends. CDR1 SQVTM and CDR2 ANQGSEA come from the germline V gene. The CDR3 has 11 residues. CDR3 region: CSVVAGYEQYF. In DNA form, the CDR3 reads TGCAGCGTAGTCGCGGGGTACGAGCAGTACTTC.

V and J are TRBV28 and TRBJ1-1, with D possibly TRBD1 on 6 matching bases. This CDR3 has 16 amino acids. Per germline, CDR1 MDHEN and CDR2 SYDVKM. The V end was cut by 8 bases, the J end by 6 bases, with 25 bases between. CDR3 residues: CASRDLAGRGYPEAFF. The CDR3 DNA sequence: TGTGCCAGCCGAGACTTGGCGGGCAGGGGTTACCCTGAAGCTTTCTTT. The full variable domain, with the rest looked up from reference TRBV28 and TRBJ1-1, is DVKVTQSSRYLVKRTGEKVFLECVQDMDHENMFWYRQDPGLGLRLIYFSYDVKMKEKGDIPEGYSVSREKKERFSLILESASTNQTSMYLCASRDLAGRGYPEAFFGQGTRLTVV.

The rearrangement joins TRBV12-3 or TRBV12-4 to TRBJ1-2; no definite D call. The CDR3 has 13 residues. With 6 bases removed from V and 6 bases from J, the gap between germline ends came to 14 bases. CDR3 sequence: CASSQARANGYTF. The DNA for the CDR3 is TGTGCCAGCAGCCAAGCTAGGGCTAATGGCTACACCTTC.

V usage is TRBV9 and J usage is TRBJ1-6, with TRBD1 matching over 12 bases. This CDR3 is 15 amino acids long. Germline CDR1 reads SGDLS; CDR2 reads YYNGEE. The V gene end was trimmed by 4 bases and the J gene end by 9 bases; junction bases not matched to a gene: 5. CDR3 sequence (DNA): TGTGCCAGCAGCCCCGGGACAGGGGGCATTTCACCCCTCCACTTT. It is translated as CASSPGTGGISPLHF. Combining the CDR3 with reference TRBV9 and TRBJ1-6 gives the whole variable domain DSGVTQTPKHLITATGQRVTLRCSPRSGDLSVYWYQQSLDQGLQFLIQYYNGEERAKGNILERFSAQQFPDLHSELNLSSLELGDSALYFCASSPGTGGISPLHFGNGTRLTVT.

This chain links TRBV6-2 or TRBV6-3 with TRBJ1-5; TRBD1 might be the D (5 bases). Germline CDR1 MNHEY, CDR2 SVGEGT. Trimming took 6 bases from V and 1 from J, leaving 13 bases between them. The CDR3 is 15 amino acids. The CDR3 DNA reads TGTGCCAGCAGCCCCGGGGGGATCAGCAATCAGCCCCAGCATTTT. This sequence encodes CASSPGGISNQPQHF.

The chain is built from TRBV4-2 and TRBJ1-4; D perhaps matches TRBD1 (5 bases). Germline V gene sequence: CDR1 LGHNA, CDR2 YNFKEQ. The length of the CDR3 is 13 residues. V was pared by 5 bases and J by 6 bases, with 10 bases between. As DNA, the CDR3 is TGTGCCAGCAGCGTCCGAGGGGATGAAAAACTGTTTTTT. This codes for CASSVRGDEKLFF.

The rearrangement uses TRBV6-5 and TRBJ1-6, with 11 nucleotides matching TRBD1. The V gene's germline CDR1 is MNHEY and CDR2 SVGAGI. CDR3 length: 15 amino acids. J was trimmed by 9 bases and V by 3 bases; bases with no gene match: 4. The CDR3, as DNA: TGTGCCAGCAGTTATTCCGGGACAGGGGGTTCACCCCTCCACTTT. The encoded protein is CASSYSGTGGSPLHF.

V usage is TRBV7-8 and J usage is TRBJ2-1; the match to TRBD2 covers 11 bases. CDR1 and CDR2 from the germline V gene are SGHVS and FQNEAQ. Losses at the gene ends were 1 base for V and 14 bases for J; bases not matched to a gene: 4. The CDR3 totals 13 residues. The CDR3 loop is CASSLVGLADKFF. CDR3 bases: TGTGCCAGCAGCTTAGTGGGACTAGCGGATAAGTTCTTC.

The rearrangement joins TRBV5-4 to TRBJ2-7; D is uncertain. In germline, CDR1 is SGHNT, CDR2 YYREEE (reference sequence). The germline V and J ends were trimmed by 1 base and 3 bases, with 17 bases remaining between them. This CDR3 is built from 16 residues. The CDR3 loop is CASSLTRAGSHYEQYF. For the CDR3, the DNA is TGTGCCAGCAGCTTGACCCGGGCCGGATCCCACTACGAGCAGTACTTC.

The chain joins TRBV6-4 to TRBJ2-7, with 9 bases matching TRBD1. The CDR3 is made up of 15 amino acids. Looked up from germline, CDR1 is MRHNA and CDR2 is SNTAGT. The V segment lost 6 bases and the J segment 4 bases; nucleotides outside the gene matches: 10. This chain's CDR3 is CASSQKEGQGYEQYF. For the CDR3, the DNA is TGTGCCAGCAGCCAGAAAGAGGGACAGGGTTACGAGCAGTACTTC.

The chain links TRBV27 to TRBJ2-1; D unresolved. CDR3 length: 14 amino acids. Trimming left V 6 bases short and J 0 bases short, with 9 bases between. Germline V gene sequence: CDR1 MNHEY, CDR2 SMNVEV (reference sequence). The CDR3 DNA reads TGTGCCAGCAGAATTACAAGCTCCTACAATGAGCAGTTCTTC. Translating gives CASRITSSYNEQFF.

This rearrangement joins TRBV28 to TRBJ1-1; weak D call: TRBD1 (6 bases). This CDR3 is 14 amino acids long. Trimming took 6 bases from V and 4 from J, leaving 15 bases between them. Germline CDR1 reads MDHEN; CDR2 reads SYDVKM. The CDR3 is CASRLPQGGTEAFF. The DNA of the CDR3 is TGTGCCAGCAGACTCCCACAGGGAGGCACTGAAGCTTTCTTT.

The chain joins TRBV5-1 to TRBJ2-7, with TRBD1 matching over 12 bases. Losses at the gene ends were 5 bases for V and 7 bases for J; bases not matched to a gene: 7. The CDR3 runs 14 residues. Germline loops: CDR1 SGHRS, CDR2 YFSETQ. CDR3 residues: CASSTGQGAREQYF. CDR3 sequence (DNA): TGCGCCAGCAGTACGGGACAGGGGGCGCGTGAGCAGTACTTC. Using reference TRBV5-1 and TRBJ2-7 for the parts outside the CDR3, the full variable domain is KAGVTQTPRYLIKTRGQQVTLSCSPISGHRSVSWYQQTPGQGLQFLFEYFSETQRNKGNFPGRFSGRQFSNSRSEMNVSTLELGDSALYLCASSTGQGAREQYFGPGTRLTVT.

The chain has TRBV15 and TRBJ1-4; TRBD1 agrees at 9 bases. This CDR3 has 15 residues. The V and J ends lost 0 bases and 5 bases, in that order; junction bases with no gene match: 1. Germline assignment: CDR1 LNHNV and CDR2 YYDKDF (reference sequence). In nucleotides, the CDR3 is TGTGCCACCAGCAGAGAACAGGGGGCGAATGAAAAACTGTTTTTT. The encoded protein is CATSREQGANEKLFF.

The V and J genes are TRBV18 and TRBJ1-6; D possibly corresponds to TRBD1 (5 bases). The CDR3 is made up of 12 amino acids. Per germline, CDR1 KGHSH and CDR2 LQKENI. V was pared by 2 bases and J by 10 bases, with 6 bases between. CDR3 loop: CASSPTGSPLHF. The CDR3, as DNA: TGTGCCAGCTCACCAACAGGCTCACCCCTCCACTTT. Drawing the rest from reference TRBV18 and TRBJ1-6, the complete variable domain is NAGVMQNPRHLVRRRGQEARLRCSPMKGHSHVYWYRQLPEEGLKFMVYLQKENIIDESGMPKERFSAEFPKEGPSILRIQQVVRGDSAAYFCASSPTGSPLHFGNGTRLTVT.

The chain employs TRBV19 and TRBJ2-7; TRBD1 agrees at 10 bases. Germline V gene sequence: CDR1 LNHDA, CDR2 SQIVND (reference sequence). The junction had 3 bases not matched to a gene; V was cut back by 1 base and J by 3 bases. The CDR3 extends over 15 amino acids. The CDR3 sequence: CASSIAGQGIYEQYF. The CDR3 region has the DNA TGTGCCAGTAGTATAGCGGGACAGGGGATCTACGAGCAGTACTTC.

The rearrangement links TRBV10-3 to TRBJ2-1; D possibly corresponds to TRBD2 (7 bases). Germline V gene lookup returns CDR1 ENHRY and CDR2 SYGVKD. This CDR3 comprises 19 residues. V was shortened by 3 bases and J by 3 bases, with 24 bases between the two germline ends. In nucleotides, the CDR3 is TGTGCCATCAGTGACCCCGACGAGCGGGACATACAATACTACAATGAGCAGTTCTTC. Its protein is CAISDPDERDIQYYNEQFF.

The chain couples TRBV5-1 to TRBJ1-6; D is uncertain. Per the germline V gene, CDR1 is SGHRS and CDR2 is YFSETQ. V was trimmed by 0 bases and J by 7 bases, leaving 11 bases between them. CDR3 length: 15 residues. Here the CDR3 DNA reads TGCGCCAGCAGCTTGGCCTCCGGCAGCAATTCACCCCTCCACTTT. This gives the protein CASSLASGSNSPLHF.